The next 2 T cell receptor beta chains were all read from a single sample in a study of regulatory T cells in long-lasting Graves disease. Building the TCR beta libraries relied on iRepertoire HTBI primers, and CDR3 regions underwent Arm-PCR. TCRdb analysed the multiplex PCR reads with MiXCR anew, one entry per CDR3 protein. Of some 430,000 distinct CDR3 sequences in the sample, about a fifth are singletons; the top ten hold about 6.6%. As for time point: persistent/refractory GD, antithyroid drugs over 5 years with positive TRAb. Extracted RNA from PBMCs served as the source of the TCR library. The sequencing used peripheral blood mononuclear cells (PBMCs), collected when the disease was refractory, from a patient treated with antithyroid drugs. Receptors originate from a female donor with Graves disease.

The V and J genes are TRBV9 and TRBJ2-5; possibly TRBD1 for D (5 bases). Per germline, CDR1 SGDLS and CDR2 YYNGEE. The V end lost 0 bases, the J end lost 5 bases, and 17 bases lay between the germline ends. The CDR3 has 16 amino acids. Written as DNA, the CDR3 is TGTGCCAGCAGCGTAGCCCCAGGGCCGGGTACGGAGACCCAGTACTTC. Translated: CASSVAPGPGTETQYF.

This clonotype appeared a few times. This rearrangement joins TRBV6-2 or TRBV6-3 to TRBJ2-5; a weak D match, TRBD2 (6 bases). Trimming pared 7 bases from V and 1 base from J, leaving 31 bases between. Germline V gives CDR1 MNHEY, CDR2 SVGEGT. This CDR3 comprises 20 residues. The CDR3 protein is CASNHLGRAGGTPGQETQYF. In DNA, the CDR3 is TGTGCCAGCAACCACTTAGGCAGGGCCGGAGGGACTCCGGGCCAAGAGACCCAGTACTTC.